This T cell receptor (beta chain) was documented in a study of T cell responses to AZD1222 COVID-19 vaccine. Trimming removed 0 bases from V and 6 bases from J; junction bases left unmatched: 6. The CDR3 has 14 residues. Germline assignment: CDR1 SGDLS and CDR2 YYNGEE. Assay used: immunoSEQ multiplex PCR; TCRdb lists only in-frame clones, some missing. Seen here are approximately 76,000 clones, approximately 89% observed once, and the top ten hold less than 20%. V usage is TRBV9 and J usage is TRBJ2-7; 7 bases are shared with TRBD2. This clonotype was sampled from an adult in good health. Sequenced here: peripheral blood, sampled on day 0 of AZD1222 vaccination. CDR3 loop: CASSVGGGTGEQYF. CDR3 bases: TGTGCCAGCAGCGTAGGCGGGGGAACCGGCGAGCAGTACTTC.